The source of this TCR beta chain is a study of blood T cell repertoires in COVID-19. Losses at the gene ends were 3 bases for V and 0 bases for J; bases not matched to a gene: 4. The germline V gene has CDR1 GTSNPN and CDR2 SVGIG (reference sequence). The CDR3 loop spans 15 amino acids. Using immunoSEQ multiplex PCR, the repertoire was profiled, and TCRdb retains in-frame clones only, with some absent. This table holds some 180,000 clones, 84% found once. The chain recombines TRBV30 with TRBJ1-4; the match to TRBD1 covers 7 bases. Sequencing was performed on peripheral blood. The TCR comes from a human donor in a cohort sampled during active COVID-19. The CDR3 coding sequence is TGTGCCTGGAGGCAAGGGACAGCAACTAATGAAAAACTGTTTTTT. Its protein is CAWRQGTATNEKLFF.